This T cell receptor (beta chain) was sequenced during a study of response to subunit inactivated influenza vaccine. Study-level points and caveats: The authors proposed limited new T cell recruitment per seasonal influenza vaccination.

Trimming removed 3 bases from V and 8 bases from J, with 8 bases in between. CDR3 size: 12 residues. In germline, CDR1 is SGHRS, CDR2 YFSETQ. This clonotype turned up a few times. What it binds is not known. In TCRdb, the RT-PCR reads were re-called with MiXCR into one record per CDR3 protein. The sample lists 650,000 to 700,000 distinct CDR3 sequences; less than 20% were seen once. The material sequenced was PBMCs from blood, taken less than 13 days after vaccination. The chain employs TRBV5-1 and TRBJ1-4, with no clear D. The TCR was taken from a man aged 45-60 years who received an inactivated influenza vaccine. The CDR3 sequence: CASSSQGEKLFF. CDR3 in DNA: TGCGCCAGCAGCTCTCAAGGCGAAAAACTGTTTTTT. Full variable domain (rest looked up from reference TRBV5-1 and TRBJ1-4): KAGVTQTPRYLIKTRGQQVTLSCSPISGHRSVSWYQQTPGQGLQFLFEYFSETQRNKGNFPGRFSGRQFSNSRSEMNVSTLELGDSALYLCASSSQGEKLFFGSGTQLSVL.